This section outlines one T cell receptor (beta chain) sequence together with its context. The gene names given are mouse names. The read ends 1 residue before the CDR3 terminus; that terminus is restored from the germline J gene. Trimming removed 6 bases at V and 1 base at J, with 5 bases between. Germline CDR1 SGHND, CDR2 FRSKSL. The CDR3 covers 12 residues. This entry belongs to a study of tissue T cells after allogeneic stem cell transplantation. TCRdb's copy holds only in-frame clones and misses some; the assay was immunoSEQ multiplex PCR. The sample has nearly 50,000 clones; nearly 75% are singletons.

The chain has TRBV15 and TRBJ2-4; no clear D. The sequencing input was sorted cells pooled from one or two spleens. The TCR comes from a pool of C57BL/6 mice in good health. CDR3 DNA (partial): TGTGCCAGCAGCCAGGGTCAAAACACCTTGTAC. This codes for CASSQGQNTLY. Given in full, the CDR3 is CASSQGQNTLYF.